This note documents a single TCR beta chain sequence. These data are taken from a study of tissue T cells after allogeneic stem cell transplantation. About the study: Pathologist review favored tissue samples showing histologically apparent lymphocytes.

This research-autopsy study prospectively enrolled adult allogeneic hematopoietic cell transplant recipients with steroid-refractory graft-versus-host disease. Every graft-versus-host disease patient had gastrointestinal disease and got several lines of graft-versus-host disease therapy. Produced via immunoSEQ multiplex PCR; TCRdb's table is partial and in-frame only. The table records under 3,500 clones, around 66% of them present only once. This specimen consisted of jejunal tissue, obtained at autopsy. The clonotype was recovered from an older male patient with steroid-refractory graft-versus-host disease after an allogeneic stem cell transplant. Among the T cells, some may be from the graft donor.

The CDR3 DNA follows: TGTGCCAGCAGCCCAGACAGGGGGCAGATTAATGGCTACACCTTC. This encodes CASSPDRGQINGYTF. V and J are TRBV7-2 and TRBJ1-2, with 10 positions matching TRBD1. The CDR3 length is 15 residues. V lost 5 bases and J lost 6; bases outside the gene matches: 9. Germline lookup yields CDR1 SGHTA and CDR2 FQGNSA.